These 19 T cell receptor beta chains came from one sample sequenced in a study of Graves' ophthalmopathy and Graves' hyperthyroidism. For repertoire sequencing, the TCR beta CDR3 regions were amplified from RNA transcripts. RT-PCR was first run with HTBI primers, then multiplex PCR in a second round. MiXCR, applied by TCRdb to the multiplex PCR reads, yields one record per CDR3 protein. The repertoire includes some 390,000 distinct CDR3 sequences, around 18% of them detected once, and about 1.6% sits in the top ten. Material: peripheral blood. Receptors originate from a woman younger than 35 with Graves' ophthalmopathy.

J is TRBJ2-7 and V is TRBV27, with TRBD2 matching over 9 bases. Per the germline V gene, CDR1 is MNHEY and CDR2 is SMNVEV (reference sequence). V dropped 5 bases and J dropped 7; count of bases not matched to a gene: 12. This CDR3 has 15 amino acids. The CDR3 DNA reads as TGTGCCAGCAGTCCCGTGGCGGGAGGGACTGGAGAGCAGTACTTC. Translated, it gives CASSPVAGGTGEQYF.

This chain uses TRBV18 with TRBJ1-5; D unresolved. Trimming took 2 bases from V and 5 from J, leaving 13 bases between them. CDR1 and CDR2 (germline): KGHSH, LQKENI. The CDR3 is 15 residues long. The CDR3 reads CASSPFGLEDQPQHF. The CDR3 DNA reads as TGTGCCAGCTCACCATTCGGTCTTGAAGATCAGCCCCAGCATTTT.

This clonotype was recorded at least ten times. The chain has TRBV6-2 or TRBV6-3 and TRBJ2-2; 11 bases match TRBD2. The V segment lost 2 bases and the J segment 9 bases; nucleotides outside the gene matches: 8. The CDR3 is 16 amino acids. Germline CDR1 is MNHEY and CDR2 is SVGEGT. CDR3 sequence (DNA): TGTGCCAGCAGTTACCAGCCTAGCGGGAGGAGGTGGGAGCTGTTTTTT. It codes for CASSYQPSGRRWELFF.

The genes are TRBV27 and TRBJ2-2; 10 bases line up with TRBD1. Germline trimming cut 7 bases from V and 5 bases from J; bases unmatched to any gene: 10. Germline V gene lookup returns CDR1 MNHEY and CDR2 SMNVEV (reference sequence). This CDR3 is built from 16 residues. As DNA, the CDR3 is TGTGCCAGCAACAACTATATGGACAGGGGGACCGGGGAGCTGTTTTTT. Translated: CASNNYMDRGTGELFF.

There are many counts of this clonotype. The rearrangement uses TRBV7-8 and TRBJ1-1; D gene ambiguous. The CDR3 is made up of 14 amino acids. Germline V gives CDR1 SGHVS, CDR2 FQNEAQ. Trimming took 5 bases from V and 4 from J, leaving 14 bases between them. The CDR3 coding sequence is TGTGCCAGCAGCCTCCGCCCAAGCCCCACTGAAGCTTTCTTT. Protein sequence: CASSLRPSPTEAFF.

This clonotype was observed at least ten times. This chain connects TRBV15 to TRBJ2-7; 9 bases agree with TRBD1. Unmatched junction bases numbered 9, after V lost 5 bases and J lost 4 bases. Germline assignment: CDR1 LNHNV and CDR2 YYDKDF (reference sequence). The CDR3 has 15 amino acids. DNA for the CDR3: TGTGCCACCAGCGCCCGGGACAGGGTTCAATACGAGCAGTACTTC. Translation: CATSARDRVQYEQYF. The entire variable domain, with the rest obtained from reference TRBV15 and TRBJ2-7, is as follows: DAMVIQNPRYQVTQFGKPVTLSCSQTLNHNVMYWYQQKSSQAPKLLFHYYDKDFNNEADTPDNFQSRRPNTSFCFLDIRSPGLGDTAMYLCATSARDRVQYEQYFGPGTRLTVT.

Ten or more counts support this clonotype. The V gene is TRBV27, the J gene TRBJ2-4; no clear D. Germline V gene lookup returns CDR1 MNHEY and CDR2 SMNVEV (reference sequence). This CDR3 has 13 amino acids. V was clipped by 3 bases and J by 0 bases, with 3 bases between them. In DNA, the CDR3 is TGTGCCAGCAGTTTTTCAGCCAAAAACATTCAGTACTTC. The encoded protein is CASSFSAKNIQYF.

This clonotype has at least ten counts. This chain uses TRBV20-1 with TRBJ2-7; 9 nucleotides match TRBD1. V gave up 5 bases and J gave up 0 bases; unmatched junction bases: 2. CDR1 and CDR2 (germline): DFQATT, SNEGSKA (reference sequence). The CDR3 extends over 13 amino acids. CDR3 sequence reads: CSADRGGSYEQYF. The CDR3 region has the DNA TGCAGTGCTGACAGGGGGGGCTCCTACGAGCAGTACTTC.

This clonotype was found many times. The V call is TRBV7-2, the J call TRBJ1-1, with 7 bases identical to TRBD1. Trimming removed 7 bases from V and 3 bases from J; junction bases left unmatched: 5. The CDR3 totals 13 residues. Germline V gene sequence: CDR1 SGHTA, CDR2 FQGNSA. In DNA form, the CDR3 reads TGTGCCAGCAAACAGGGGAGACACACTGAAGCTTTCTTT. This sequence encodes CASKQGRHTEAFF.

Many counts were recorded for this clonotype. V usage is TRBV7-2 and J usage is TRBJ1-1, with no clear D. CDR3 length: 16 residues. Per germline, CDR1 SGHTA and CDR2 FQGNSA. With 2 bases removed from V and 0 bases from J, the gap between germline ends came to 13 bases. CDR3 sequence reads: CASSLSPSTVNTEAFF. In DNA form, the CDR3 reads TGTGCCAGCAGCTTATCCCCGTCAACGGTGAACACTGAAGCTTTCTTT.

This clonotype was found a few times. V gene TRBV6-1 combines with J gene TRBJ1-6; D is undetermined. Germline-derived CDR1 and CDR2 are MNHNS and SASEGT. Trimming stripped 6 bases from V and 11 bases from J, with 20 bases between. The CDR3 is made up of 15 amino acids. CDR3 loop: CASRLDAAGPTPLHF. In nucleotides, the CDR3 is TGTGCCAGCAGGTTGGACGCGGCAGGACCTACACCCCTCCACTTT.

There are many counts of this clonotype. This chain links TRBV6-5 with TRBJ2-2; 7 bases align to TRBD1. J gave up 5 bases and V 0 bases, and 6 bases lay outside the gene matches. The CDR3 is made up of 16 amino acids. Germline V CDR1 and CDR2: MNHEY, SVGAGI. CDR3 sequence: CASSYSKNRGTGELFF. The CDR3 DNA follows: TGTGCCAGCAGTTACTCGAAAAACAGGGGAACCGGGGAGCTGTTTTTT.

This clonotype showed up many times. The V gene is TRBV6-2 or TRBV6-3, the J gene TRBJ1-1; TRBD1 might be the D (6 bases). V dropped 2 bases and J dropped 7 bases, with 14 bases sitting between them. The germline CDR1 and CDR2 sequences are MNHEY and SVGEGT. This CDR3 contains 14 residues. The CDR3 here is CASSYHPGGYEAFF. In DNA, the CDR3 is TGTGCCAGCAGTTACCACCCGGGGGGCTATGAAGCTTTCTTT.

This clonotype has a count of ten or more. The rearrangement uses TRBV15 and TRBJ1-3; D possibly corresponds to TRBD1 (5 bases). The CDR3 sequence is 18 residues long. Germline V gene data show CDR1 as LNHNV and CDR2 as YYDKDF (reference sequence). V lost 0 bases, J lost 4 bases, and 19 bases lay in between. CDR3 loop: CATSRERENWGVGNTIYF. DNA for the CDR3: TGTGCCACCAGCAGAGAGAGAGAGAACTGGGGGGTCGGAAACACCATATATTTT.

This clonotype was seen many times. V and J are TRBV20-1 and TRBJ2-3, with 14 bases matching TRBD2. The CDR3 runs 15 residues. V shed 5 bases and J 5 bases; nucleotides not matched to a gene: 6. Germline V gives CDR1 DFQATT, CDR2 SNEGSKA (reference sequence). The CDR3: CSAPRTSGGLDTQYF. The CDR3 DNA sequence: TGCAGTGCTCCACGGACTAGCGGGGGGTTAGATACGCAGTATTTT.

This clonotype has at least ten counts. The genes are TRBV7-2 and TRBJ1-2; possible D gene TRBD1, 6 bases. The CDR3 sequence is 14 residues long. Germline V CDR1 and CDR2: SGHTA, FQGNSA. The CDR3 here is CALLGWNRDGGYTF. CDR3 coding DNA: TGTGCTCTCCTGGGGTGGAACAGGGACGGAGGCTACACCTTC.

At least ten counts were recorded for this clonotype. The chain links TRBV28 to TRBJ2-7; no clear D. CDR3 length equals 13 residues. Germline loops: CDR1 MDHEN, CDR2 SYDVKM. Trimming stripped 3 bases from V and 6 bases from J, with 12 bases between. Here the CDR3 reads CASSLHPRLEQYF. The CDR3 nucleotides read TGTGCCAGCAGTTTGCACCCCCGCCTCGAGCAGTACTTC.

V gene TRBV7-2 combines with J gene TRBJ2-7; tentatively, D is TRBD2 (5 bases). The CDR3 consists of 14 residues. Per the germline V gene, CDR1 is SGHTA and CDR2 is FQGNSA. Trimming took off 0 bases at V and 3 bases at J, with 9 bases between the two ends. The CDR3 protein is CASSLAGEHYEQYF. The DNA of the CDR3 is TGTGCCAGCAGCTTAGCGGGAGAGCACTACGAGCAGTACTTC.

This clonotype was observed at least ten times. The CDR3, as DNA: TGTGCCAGCTCACCACTAACAGGGGCGTACACTGAAGCTTTCTTT. Amino acids: CASSPLTGAYTEAFF. J is TRBJ1-1 and V is TRBV18; TRBD1 matches at 7 bases. The J segment lost 3 bases and the V segment lost 1 base, leaving 5 bases of the junction unmatched. From germline, CDR1 is KGHSH and CDR2 LQKENI. CDR3 length equals 15 residues.